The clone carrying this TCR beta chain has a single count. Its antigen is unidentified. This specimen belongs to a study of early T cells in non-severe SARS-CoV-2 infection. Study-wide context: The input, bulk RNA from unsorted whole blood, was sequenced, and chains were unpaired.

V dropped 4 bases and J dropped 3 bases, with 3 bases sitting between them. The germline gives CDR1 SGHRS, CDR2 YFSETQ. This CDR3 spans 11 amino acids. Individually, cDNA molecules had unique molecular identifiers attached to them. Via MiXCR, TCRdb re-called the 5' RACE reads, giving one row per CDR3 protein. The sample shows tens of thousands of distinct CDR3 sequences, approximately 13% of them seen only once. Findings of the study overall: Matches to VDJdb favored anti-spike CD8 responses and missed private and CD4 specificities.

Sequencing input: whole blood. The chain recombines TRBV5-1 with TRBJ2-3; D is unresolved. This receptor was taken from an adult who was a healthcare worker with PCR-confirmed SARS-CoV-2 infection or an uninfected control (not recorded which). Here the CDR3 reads CASSVTDTQYF. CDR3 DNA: TGCGCCAGCAGCGTGACAGATACGCAGTATTTT. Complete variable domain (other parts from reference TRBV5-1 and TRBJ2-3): KAGVTQTPRYLIKTRGQQVTLSCSPISGHRSVSWYQQTPGQGLQFLFEYFSETQRNKGNFPGRFSGRQFSNSRSEMNVSTLELGDSALYLCASSVTDTQYFGPGTRLTVL.